The 16 T cell receptor beta chains in this list originate from one sample, sequenced in a study of blood T cell repertoires in COVID-19. This table comes from immunoSEQ multiplex PCR, and its TCRdb copy is limited to in-frame clones, with some not included. The sample holds around 250,000 clones, less than 90% seen once. Sequencing input: peripheral blood. Source of these receptors: a middle-aged woman who had recovered from COVID-19.

The chain couples TRBV2 to TRBJ1-1; D is perhaps TRBD1 (6 bases). CDR1 and CDR2 (germline): SNHLY, FYNNEI. This CDR3 spans 14 amino acids. Trimming stripped 4 bases from V and 4 bases from J, with 13 bases between. CDR3: CASSGQGIGTEAFF. The CDR3 DNA sequence: TGTGCCAGCAGTGGGCAGGGGATAGGCACTGAAGCTTTCTTT.

This chain connects TRBV19 to TRBJ1-2; D is perhaps TRBD1 (5 bases). Trimming took 4 bases from V and 6 from J, leaving 21 bases between them. CDR1 LNHDA and CDR2 SQIVND come from the germline V gene (reference sequence). The CDR3 has 16 residues. The CDR3 DNA reads TGTGCCAGTAGTACACTCTTGGCGGGGGTGATTAATGGCTACACCTTC. Protein product: CASSTLLAGVINGYTF.

This clone was detected many times. This sequence joins TRBV7-9 and TRBJ2-7, with D maybe TRBD2 (6 bases). The length of the CDR3 is 17 residues. V lost 5 bases, J lost 3 bases, and 23 bases lay in between. Germline lookup yields CDR1 SEHNR and CDR2 FQNEAQ (reference sequence). CDR3 DNA: TGTGCCAGCAGCCCCAAAATGGGAGGAAAAAATCGCTACGAGCAGTACTTC. This codes for CASSPKMGGKNRYEQYF.

This clone was detected ten times or more. This sequence joins TRBV19 and TRBJ1-3, with D unresolved. The V gene lost 6 bases and the J gene lost 0 bases, with 15 bases spanning the gap. The CDR3 totals 16 residues. Germline CDR1 and CDR2: LNHDA and SQIVND (reference sequence). Here the CDR3 DNA reads TGTGCCAGTAGACCCAGAGGCCTCTACTCTGGAAACACCATATATTTT. Its translation: CASRPRGLYSGNTIYF.

The chain uses TRBV7-9 and TRBJ2-7; tentative D call: TRBD2 (6 bases). The V end lost 5 bases, the J end lost 3 bases, and 17 bases lay between the germline ends. Per the germline V gene, CDR1 is SEHNR and CDR2 is FQNEAQ (reference sequence). The CDR3 spans 15 residues. The CDR3 bases are TGTGCCAGCAGCCAAAGCGGCGCGGGAAACTACGAGCAGTACTTC. As protein: CASSQSGAGNYEQYF. The variable domain in full, with the rest retrieved from reference TRBV7-9 and TRBJ2-7, is DTGVSQNPRHKITKRGQNVTFRCDPISEHNRLYWYRQTLGQGPEFLTYFQNEAQLEKSRLLSDRFSAERPKGSFSTLEIQRTEQGDSAMYLCASSQSGAGNYEQYFGPGTRLTVT.

This chain links TRBV12-3 or TRBV12-4 with TRBJ2-4; 9 bases align to TRBD1. J lost 4 bases, V lost 6 bases, and 1 base had no gene match. This CDR3 region has 13 residues. The CDR3 nucleotides read TGTGCCAGCAGGGGGACAGGGAAAAACATTCAGTACTTC. Translated: CASRGTGKNIQYF.

This rearrangement joins TRBV29-1 to TRBJ1-6, with 9 bases fitting TRBD1. Per germline, CDR1 SQVTM and CDR2 ANQGSEA. V was clipped by 4 bases and J by 9 bases; unmatched bases: 4. The CDR3 is 13 residues long. This chain's CDR3 is CSVGGQGGSPLHF. CDR3 in DNA: TGCAGCGTTGGGGGACAGGGTGGTTCACCCCTCCACTTT.

The count of this clone is one. The rearrangement uses TRBV10-2 and TRBJ1-2, with D unresolved. V dropped 5 bases and J dropped 0 bases, with 16 bases sitting between them. CDR1 and CDR2 from the germline V gene are WSHSY and SAAADI. This CDR3 spans 16 amino acids. CDR3 amino acids: CASSRAADGTNYGYTF. CDR3 nucleotides: TGCGCCAGCAGTCGAGCGGCGGACGGCACTAACTATGGCTACACCTTC.

V and J are TRBV28 and TRBJ2-1; no clear D. There are 16 residues in the CDR3. V was pared by 6 bases and J by 0 bases, with 15 bases between. CDR1 and CDR2 from the germline V gene are MDHEN and SYDVKM. Here the CDR3 DNA reads TGTGCCAGCAGCCGACCCTCAGCGAACTCCTACAATGAGCAGTTCTTC. It specifies CASSRPSANSYNEQFF.

The chain is built from TRBV12-3 or TRBV12-4 and TRBJ2-1; 8 bases agree with TRBD2. The CDR3 is 12 amino acids. After removal of 2 bases from V and 15 bases from J, the junction contained 6 bases not matched to a gene. The CDR3 DNA follows: TGTGCCAGCAGTTTAATCGGGACTAGTTTGTTCTTC. Protein: CASSLIGTSLFF.

The J gene is TRBJ2-1, the V gene TRBV19; 12 bases line up with TRBD1. This CDR3 comprises 16 residues. The V and J ends lost 4 bases and 12 bases, in that order; junction bases with no gene match: 13. CDR1 is LNHDA, CDR2 SQIVND, per germline (reference sequence). CDR3 sequence: CASSKGSGQGARGQFF. The CDR3 DNA reads as TGTGCCAGTAGTAAGGGTTCGGGACAGGGGGCAAGGGGGCAGTTCTTC. The entire variable domain, with the rest obtained from reference TRBV19 and TRBJ2-1, is as follows: DGGITQSPKYLFRKEGQNVTLSCEQNLNHDAMYWYRQDPGQGLRLIYYSQIVNDFQKGDIAEGYSVSREKKESFPLTVTSAQKNPTAFYLCASSKGSGQGARGQFFGPGTRLTVL.

V and J are TRBV2 and TRBJ1-6; D remains unclear. CDR3 length: 9 residues. The V end lost 10 bases, the J end lost 10 bases, and 5 bases lay between the germline ends. Germline CDR1 is SNHLY and CDR2 is FYNNEI. The CDR3 region is CATGSPLHF. The CDR3, as DNA: TGTGCCACCGGGTCACCCCTCCACTTT.

This sequence joins TRBV30 and TRBJ2-1, with TRBD2 matching 9 bases. J gave up 9 bases and V 1 base, and 10 bases lay outside the gene matches. Germline-derived CDR1 and CDR2 are GTSNPN and SVGIG (reference sequence). The length of the CDR3 is 15 residues. The CDR3 DNA reads TGTGCCTGGAGTGGTTCGCTAGCGGGATCCCGTGAGCAGTTCTTC. Translated: CAWSGSLAGSREQFF. Drawing the rest from reference TRBV30 and TRBJ2-1, the complete variable domain is SQTIHQWPATLVQPVGSPLSLECTVEGTSNPNLYWYRQAAGRGLQLLFYSVGIGQISSEVPQNLSASRPQDRQFILSSKKLLLSDSGFYLCAWSGSLAGSREQFFGPGTRLTVL.

This chain joins TRBV19 and TRBJ1-1; 9 bases agree with TRBD1. The length of the CDR3 is 14 residues. Germline V gene data show CDR1 as LNHDA and CDR2 as SQIVND (reference sequence). Losses at the gene ends were 3 bases for V and 4 bases for J; bases not matched to a gene: 3. The CDR3: CASSIRDRATEAFF. For the CDR3, the DNA is TGTGCCAGTAGTATTAGGGACAGGGCCACTGAAGCTTTCTTT.

There are a few counts of this clone. The chain recombines TRBV25-1 with TRBJ1-6, with D unclear. Between the trimmed V and J ends, which lost 1 base and 10 bases, there was a span of 8 bases. This CDR3 contains 13 residues. Germline loops: CDR1 MGHDK, CDR2 SYGVNS. The DNA for the CDR3 is TGTGCCAGCAGTGAATTAGGCGGATCACCCCTCCACTTT. It encodes CASSELGGSPLHF.

This sequence joins TRBV2 and TRBJ1-1; D ambiguous. This CDR3 is built from 11 residues. V gave up 6 bases and J gave up 11 bases, with 13 bases separating them. CDR1 is SNHLY and CDR2 is FYNNEI in the germline V gene. The CDR3 DNA reads TGTGCCAGCAGGGCCGAGGGTTGGGCTTTCTTT. Protein product: CASRAEGWAFF.